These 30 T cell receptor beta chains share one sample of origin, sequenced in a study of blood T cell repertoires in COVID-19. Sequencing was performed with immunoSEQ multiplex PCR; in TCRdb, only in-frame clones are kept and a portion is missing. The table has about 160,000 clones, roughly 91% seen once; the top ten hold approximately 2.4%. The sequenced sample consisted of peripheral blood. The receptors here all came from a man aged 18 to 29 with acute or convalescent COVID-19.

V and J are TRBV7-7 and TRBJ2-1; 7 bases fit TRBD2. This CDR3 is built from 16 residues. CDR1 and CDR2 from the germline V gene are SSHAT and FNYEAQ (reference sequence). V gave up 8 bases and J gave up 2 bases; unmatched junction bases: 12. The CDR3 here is CASSSMAGAPYNEQFF. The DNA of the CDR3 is TGTGCCAGCTCCTCCATGGCGGGAGCCCCCTACAATGAGCAGTTCTTC.

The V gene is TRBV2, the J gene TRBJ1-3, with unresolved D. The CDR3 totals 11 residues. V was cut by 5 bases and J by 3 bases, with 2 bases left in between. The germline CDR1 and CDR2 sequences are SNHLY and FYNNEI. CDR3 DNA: TGTGCCAGCAGTCATGGAAACACCATATATTTT. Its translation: CASSHGNTIYF.

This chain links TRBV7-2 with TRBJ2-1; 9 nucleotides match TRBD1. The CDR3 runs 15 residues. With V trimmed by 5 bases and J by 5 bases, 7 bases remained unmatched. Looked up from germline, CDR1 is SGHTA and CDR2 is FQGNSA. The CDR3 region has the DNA TGTGCCAGCAGCGGAACAGGGGGCGCGCACAATGAGCAGTTCTTC. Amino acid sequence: CASSGTGGAHNEQFF.

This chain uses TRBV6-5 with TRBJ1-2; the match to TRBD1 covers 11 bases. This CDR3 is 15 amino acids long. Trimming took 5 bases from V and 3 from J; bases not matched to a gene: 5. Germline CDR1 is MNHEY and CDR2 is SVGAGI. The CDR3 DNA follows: TGTGCCAGCAGTCCGGGACAGGGGGTTCACTATGGCTACACCTTC. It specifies CASSPGQGVHYGYTF.

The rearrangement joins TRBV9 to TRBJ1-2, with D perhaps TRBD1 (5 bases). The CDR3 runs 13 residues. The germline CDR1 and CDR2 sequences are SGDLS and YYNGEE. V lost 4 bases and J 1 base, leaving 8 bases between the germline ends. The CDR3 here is CASSLQGNYGYTF. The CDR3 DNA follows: TGTGCCAGCAGCTTGCAGGGTAACTATGGCTACACCTTC.

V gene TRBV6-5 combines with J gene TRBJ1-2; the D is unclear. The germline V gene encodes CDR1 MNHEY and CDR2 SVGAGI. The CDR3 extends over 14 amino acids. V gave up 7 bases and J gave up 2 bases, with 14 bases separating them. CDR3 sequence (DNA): TGTGCCAGCACTTCAAGAGAGGGAAACTATGGCTACACCTTC. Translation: CASTSREGNYGYTF.

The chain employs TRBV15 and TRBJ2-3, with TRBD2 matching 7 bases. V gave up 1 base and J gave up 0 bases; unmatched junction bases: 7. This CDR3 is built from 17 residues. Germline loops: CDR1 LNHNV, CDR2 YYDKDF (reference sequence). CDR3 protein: CATSRGAWRGSTDTQYF. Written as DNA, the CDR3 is TGTGCCACCAGCAGAGGAGCGTGGCGGGGGAGCACAGATACGCAGTATTTT.

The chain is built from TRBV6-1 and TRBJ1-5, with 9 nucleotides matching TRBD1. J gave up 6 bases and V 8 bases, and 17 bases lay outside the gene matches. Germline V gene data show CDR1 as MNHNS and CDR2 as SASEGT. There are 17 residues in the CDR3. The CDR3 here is CASGEGLGQGMRQPQHF. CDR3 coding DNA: TGTGCCAGCGGGGAAGGTTTAGGACAGGGGATGCGTCAGCCCCAGCATTTT.

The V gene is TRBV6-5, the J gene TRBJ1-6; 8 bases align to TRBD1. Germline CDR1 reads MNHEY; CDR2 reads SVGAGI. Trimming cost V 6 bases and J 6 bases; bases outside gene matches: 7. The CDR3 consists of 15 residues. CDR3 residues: CASSYGGQANSPLHF. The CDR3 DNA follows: TGTGCCAGCAGCTATGGGGGACAGGCTAATTCACCCCTCCACTTT.

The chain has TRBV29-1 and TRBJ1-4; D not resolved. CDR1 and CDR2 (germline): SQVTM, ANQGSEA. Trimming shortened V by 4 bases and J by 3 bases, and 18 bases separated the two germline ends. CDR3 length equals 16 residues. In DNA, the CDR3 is TGCAGCGTTGGGTCCAAAGGAAGTCGGGCTAATGAAAAACTGTTTTTT. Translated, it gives CSVGSKGSRANEKLFF.

The CDR3 spells CASSRLLGQGTEQYF. Here the CDR3 DNA reads TGTGCCAGCAGCCGCCTCCTTGGACAGGGGACCGAGCAGTACTTC. The chain links TRBV7-8 to TRBJ2-7; TRBD1 agrees at 9 bases. The CDR3 totals 15 residues. The J segment lost 6 bases and the V segment lost 5 bases, leaving 11 bases of the junction unmatched. The V gene's germline CDR1 is SGHVS and CDR2 FQNEAQ.

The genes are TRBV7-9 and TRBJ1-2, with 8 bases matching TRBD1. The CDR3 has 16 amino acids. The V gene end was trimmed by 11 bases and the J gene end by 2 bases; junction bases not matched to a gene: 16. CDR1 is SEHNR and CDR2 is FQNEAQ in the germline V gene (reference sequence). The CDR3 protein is CAVQWTGPDLNYGYTF. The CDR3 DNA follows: TGTGCCGTGCAATGGACAGGGCCGGACCTAAACTATGGCTACACCTTC.

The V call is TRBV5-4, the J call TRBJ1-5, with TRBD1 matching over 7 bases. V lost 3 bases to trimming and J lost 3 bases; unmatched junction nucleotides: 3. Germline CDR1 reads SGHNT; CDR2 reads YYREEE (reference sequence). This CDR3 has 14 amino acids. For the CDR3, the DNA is TGTGCCAGCAGCTCCGGACAGGTCAATCAGCCCCAGCATTTT. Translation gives CASSSGQVNQPQHF. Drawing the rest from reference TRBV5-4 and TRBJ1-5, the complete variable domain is ETGVTQSPTHLIKTRGQQVTLRCSSQSGHNTVSWYQQALGQGPQFIFQYYREEENGRGNFPPRFSGLQFPNYSSELNVNALELDDSALYLCASSSGQVNQPQHFGDGTRLSIL.

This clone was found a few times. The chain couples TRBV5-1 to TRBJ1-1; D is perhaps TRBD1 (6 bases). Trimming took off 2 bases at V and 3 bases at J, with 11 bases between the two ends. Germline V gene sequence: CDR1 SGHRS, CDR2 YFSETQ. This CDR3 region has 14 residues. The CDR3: CASSLQGADTEAFF. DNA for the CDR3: TGCGCCAGCAGCTTACAGGGAGCGGACACTGAAGCTTTCTTT.

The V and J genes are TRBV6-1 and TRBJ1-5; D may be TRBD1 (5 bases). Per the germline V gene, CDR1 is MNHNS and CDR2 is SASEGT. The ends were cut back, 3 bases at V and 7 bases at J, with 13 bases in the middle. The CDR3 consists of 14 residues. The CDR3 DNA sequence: TGTGCCAGCAGTGAGGAGGGGTTCGGGCAGCCCCAGCATTTT. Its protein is CASSEEGFGQPQHF.

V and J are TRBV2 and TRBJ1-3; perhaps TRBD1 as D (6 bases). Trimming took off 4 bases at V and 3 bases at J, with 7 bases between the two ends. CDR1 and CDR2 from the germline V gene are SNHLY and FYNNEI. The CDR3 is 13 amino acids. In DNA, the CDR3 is TGTGCCAGCAGTGGCAGGGGTGGAAACACCATATATTTT. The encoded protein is CASSGRGGNTIYF.

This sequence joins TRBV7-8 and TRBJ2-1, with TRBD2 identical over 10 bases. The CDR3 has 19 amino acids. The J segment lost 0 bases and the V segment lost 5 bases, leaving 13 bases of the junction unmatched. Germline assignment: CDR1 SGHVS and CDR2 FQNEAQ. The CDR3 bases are TGTGCCAGCAGCCTAGATCGGCTAGCGGGAGAGATCTCCTACAATGAGCAGTTCTTC. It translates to CASSLDRLAGEISYNEQFF.

The CDR3 nucleotides read TGTGCTAGTGGTTCCCCGGGGGGGCGCCGGAACACTGAAGCTTTCTTT. Protein product: CASGSPGGRRNTEAFF. V gene TRBV12-5 combines with J gene TRBJ1-1; TRBD1 is a possible D gene (6 bases). The length of the CDR3 is 16 residues. Per germline, CDR1 LGHNT and CDR2 FRNRAP. V shed 4 bases and J shed 1 base, with 16 bases lying between them.

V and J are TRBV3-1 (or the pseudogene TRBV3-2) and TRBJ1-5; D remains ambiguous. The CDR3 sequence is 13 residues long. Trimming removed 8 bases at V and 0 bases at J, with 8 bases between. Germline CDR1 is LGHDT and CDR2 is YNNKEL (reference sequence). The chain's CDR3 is CASSLSSNQPQHF. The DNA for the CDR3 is TGTGCCAGCTCCCTAAGTAGCAATCAGCCCCAGCATTTT.

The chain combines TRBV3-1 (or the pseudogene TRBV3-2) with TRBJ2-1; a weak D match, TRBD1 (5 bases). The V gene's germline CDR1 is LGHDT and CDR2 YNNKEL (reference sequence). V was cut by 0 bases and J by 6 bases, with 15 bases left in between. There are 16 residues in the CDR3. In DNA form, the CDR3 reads TGTGCCAGCAGCCAAGATCTCGCAGGGTGGGGCAATGAGCAGTTCTTC. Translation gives CASSQDLAGWGNEQFF.

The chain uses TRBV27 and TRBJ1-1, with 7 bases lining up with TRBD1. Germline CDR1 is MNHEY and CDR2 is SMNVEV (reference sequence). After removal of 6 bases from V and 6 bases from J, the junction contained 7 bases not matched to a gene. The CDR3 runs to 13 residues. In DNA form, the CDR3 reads TGTGCCAGCAGAAGACAGGGTTTATCTGAAGCTTTCTTT. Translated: CASRRQGLSEAFF.

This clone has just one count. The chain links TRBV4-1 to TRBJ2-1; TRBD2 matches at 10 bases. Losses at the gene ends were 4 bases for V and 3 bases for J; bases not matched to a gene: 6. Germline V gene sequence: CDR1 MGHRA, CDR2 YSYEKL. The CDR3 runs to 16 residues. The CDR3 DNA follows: TGCGCCAGCAGCCGTGGAGCGGGGGGGCTCTACAATGAGCAGTTCTTC. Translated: CASSRGAGGLYNEQFF.

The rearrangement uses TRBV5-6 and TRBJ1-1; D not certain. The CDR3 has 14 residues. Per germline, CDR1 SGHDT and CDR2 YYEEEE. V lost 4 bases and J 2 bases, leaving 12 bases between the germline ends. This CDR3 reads CASSVPTVNTEAFF. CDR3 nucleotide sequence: TGTGCCAGCAGCGTTCCTACAGTAAACACTGAAGCTTTCTTT.

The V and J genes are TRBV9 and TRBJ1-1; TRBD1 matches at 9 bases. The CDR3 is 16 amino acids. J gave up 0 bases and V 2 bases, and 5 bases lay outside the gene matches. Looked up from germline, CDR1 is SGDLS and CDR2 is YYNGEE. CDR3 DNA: TGTGCCAGCAGCGTGACAGGGGGAAATATGAACACTGAAGCTTTCTTT. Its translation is CASSVTGGNMNTEAFF.

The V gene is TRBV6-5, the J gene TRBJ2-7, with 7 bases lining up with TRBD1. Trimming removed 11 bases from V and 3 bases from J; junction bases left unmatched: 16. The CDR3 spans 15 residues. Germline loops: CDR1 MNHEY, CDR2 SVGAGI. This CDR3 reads CAADVRDRSIYEQYF. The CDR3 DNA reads TGTGCCGCGGATGTCCGGGACAGATCTATCTACGAGCAGTACTTC.

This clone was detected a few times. The CDR3 region is CASSSGNSPLHF. CDR3 nucleotide sequence: TGTGCCAGTAGTTCAGGGAATTCACCCCTCCACTTT. The chain couples TRBV19 to TRBJ1-6; tentative D call: TRBD1 (5 bases). With 5 bases removed from V and 7 bases from J, the gap between germline ends came to 6 bases. The germline gives CDR1 LNHDA, CDR2 SQIVND (reference sequence). This CDR3 has 12 amino acids.

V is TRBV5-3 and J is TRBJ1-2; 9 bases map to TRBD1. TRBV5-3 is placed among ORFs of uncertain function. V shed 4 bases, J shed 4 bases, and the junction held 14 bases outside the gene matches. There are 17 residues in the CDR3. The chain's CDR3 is CARSHLQGAHSSYGYTF. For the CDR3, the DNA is TGTGCCAGAAGCCACCTACAGGGGGCCCACTCTTCCTATGGCTACACCTTC.

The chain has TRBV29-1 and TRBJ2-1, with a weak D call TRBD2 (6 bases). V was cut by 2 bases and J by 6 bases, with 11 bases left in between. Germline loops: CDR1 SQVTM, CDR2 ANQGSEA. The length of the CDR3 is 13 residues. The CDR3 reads CSVEQGGFNEQFF. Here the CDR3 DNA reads TGCAGCGTTGAACAGGGAGGTTTCAATGAGCAGTTCTTC.

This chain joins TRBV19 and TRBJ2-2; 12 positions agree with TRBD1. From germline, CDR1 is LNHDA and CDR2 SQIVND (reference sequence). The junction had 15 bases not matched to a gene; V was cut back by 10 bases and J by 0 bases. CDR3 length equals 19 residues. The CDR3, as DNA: TGTGCCACTAGGGGGGACAGGGGGCGCCTCACTTCGAACACCGGGGAGCTGTTTTTT. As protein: CATRGDRGRLTSNTGELFF.

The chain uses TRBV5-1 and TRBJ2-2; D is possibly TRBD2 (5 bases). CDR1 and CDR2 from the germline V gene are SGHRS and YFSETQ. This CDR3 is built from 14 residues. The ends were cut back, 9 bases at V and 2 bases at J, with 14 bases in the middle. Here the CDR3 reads CATAGSPNTGELFF. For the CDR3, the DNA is TGCGCCACCGCTGGGAGTCCTAACACCGGGGAGCTGTTTTTT.